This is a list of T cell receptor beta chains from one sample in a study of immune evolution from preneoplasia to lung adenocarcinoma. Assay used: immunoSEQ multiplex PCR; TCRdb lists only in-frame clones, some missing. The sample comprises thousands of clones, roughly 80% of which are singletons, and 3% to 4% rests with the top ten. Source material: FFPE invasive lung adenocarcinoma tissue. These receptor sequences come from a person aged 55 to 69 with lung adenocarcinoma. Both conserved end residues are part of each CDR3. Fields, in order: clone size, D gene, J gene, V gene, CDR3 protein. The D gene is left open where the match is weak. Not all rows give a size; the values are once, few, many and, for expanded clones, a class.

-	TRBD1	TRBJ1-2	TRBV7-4	CASSVVRDSRNYGYTF
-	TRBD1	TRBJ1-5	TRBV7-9	CASSLGQENQPQHF
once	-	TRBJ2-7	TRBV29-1	CSVEDYDEQYF
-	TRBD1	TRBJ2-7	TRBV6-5	CASAITGGNNEQYF
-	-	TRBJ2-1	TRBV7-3	CASSPTSGPNEQFF
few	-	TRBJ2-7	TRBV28	CASSPMTGGEQYF
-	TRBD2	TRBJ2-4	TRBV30	CAWTPGGMAKNIQYF
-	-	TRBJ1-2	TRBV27	CASSLLSDYGGYTF
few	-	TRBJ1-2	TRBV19	CASSIDPAGSPYGYTF
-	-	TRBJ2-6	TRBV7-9	CASSTGGDSGANVLTF
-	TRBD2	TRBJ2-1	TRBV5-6	CASSLVGTSGYNEQFF
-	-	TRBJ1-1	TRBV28	CASKHDPPRGRTEAFF
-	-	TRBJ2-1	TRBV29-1	CSAWTASYNEQFF
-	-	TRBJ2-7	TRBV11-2	CASSRNSPDEQYF
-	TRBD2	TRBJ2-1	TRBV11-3	CASSKRTSGSRVEQFF
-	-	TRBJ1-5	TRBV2	CASSYLGADSNQPQHF
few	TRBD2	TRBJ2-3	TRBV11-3	CASSFDADSGRATDTQYF
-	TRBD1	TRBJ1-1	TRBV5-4	CASSSPGQGNTEAFF
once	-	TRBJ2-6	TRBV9	CASSVRPGANVLTF
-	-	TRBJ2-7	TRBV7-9	CASSLAGYMHEQYF
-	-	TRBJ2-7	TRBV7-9	CASSLPNGEQYF
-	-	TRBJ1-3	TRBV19	CASSPVTPGYTIYF
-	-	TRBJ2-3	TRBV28	CASSSGPVQGTQYF
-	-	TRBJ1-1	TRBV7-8	CASSYGRYTEAFF
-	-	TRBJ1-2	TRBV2	CASVATGAFNYGYTF
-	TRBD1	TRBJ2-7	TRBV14	CASSQRGQGGEQYF
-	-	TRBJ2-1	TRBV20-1	CSAPRGAEQFF
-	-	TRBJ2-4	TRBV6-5	CASSPGASRNIQYF
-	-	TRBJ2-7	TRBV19	CASSFERQGRREQYF
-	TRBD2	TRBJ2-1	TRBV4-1	CASSQDSTSGRGNGQFF
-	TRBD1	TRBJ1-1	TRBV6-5	CASNLQGSTEAFF
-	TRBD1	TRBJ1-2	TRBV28	CASSVGQERGYTF
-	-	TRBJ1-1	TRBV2	CASSPDTNTEAFF
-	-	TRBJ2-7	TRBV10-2	CASGQAVIYEQYF
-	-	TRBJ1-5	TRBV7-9	CASSLAIQPYSNQPQHF
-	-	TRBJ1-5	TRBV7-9	CASSSGSNQPQHF
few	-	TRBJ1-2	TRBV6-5	CASSIEYRASNGYTF
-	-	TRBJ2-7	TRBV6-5	CASSPPGTVDYEQYF
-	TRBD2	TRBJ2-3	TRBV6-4	CASSRTSGSSDTQYF
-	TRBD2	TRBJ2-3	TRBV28	CATSSGRAGDTQYF
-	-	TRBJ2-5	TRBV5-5	CASSSELFETQYF
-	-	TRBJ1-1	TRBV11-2	CASTLRGLGTEAFF
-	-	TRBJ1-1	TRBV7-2	CASSLPGVNTEAFF
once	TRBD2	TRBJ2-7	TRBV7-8	CASSPGLAAYEQYF
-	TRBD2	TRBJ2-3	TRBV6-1	CASRATSGGTDTQYF
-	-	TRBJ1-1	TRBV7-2	CASTKQMNTEAFF
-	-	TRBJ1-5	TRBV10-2	CASSESSIFQPQHF
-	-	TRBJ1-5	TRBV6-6	CASSYSGGAGQPQHF
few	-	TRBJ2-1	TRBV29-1	CSGLGSSYNEQFF
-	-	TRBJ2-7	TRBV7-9	CASSLFGGTTYEQYF
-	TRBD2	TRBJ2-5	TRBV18	CASSPGLAGRETQYF